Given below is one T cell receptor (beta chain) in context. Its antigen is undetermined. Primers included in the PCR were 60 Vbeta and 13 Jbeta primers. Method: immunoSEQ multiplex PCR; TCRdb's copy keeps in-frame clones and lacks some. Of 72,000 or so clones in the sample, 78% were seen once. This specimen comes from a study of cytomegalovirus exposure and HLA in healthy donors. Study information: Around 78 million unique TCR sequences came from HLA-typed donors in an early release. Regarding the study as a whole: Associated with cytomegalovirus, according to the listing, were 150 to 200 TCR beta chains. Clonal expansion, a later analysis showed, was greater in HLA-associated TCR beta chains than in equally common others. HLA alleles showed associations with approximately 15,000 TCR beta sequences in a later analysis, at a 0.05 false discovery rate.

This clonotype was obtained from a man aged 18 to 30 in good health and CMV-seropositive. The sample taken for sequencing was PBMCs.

The CDR3 DNA reads as TGTGCCAGCAGTCCCGGTCCGTGGGCCTATGGCTACACCTTC. Translation gives CASSPGPWAYGYTF. The gene calls are TRBV6-5 and TRBJ1-2; D remains ambiguous. V was clipped by 5 bases and J by 4 bases, with 14 bases between them. Germline values: CDR1 MNHEY, CDR2 SVGAGI. The CDR3 sequence is 14 residues long.